The 22 T cell receptor beta chains in this list originate from one sample, sequenced in a study of blood T cell repertoires in COVID-19. Produced via immunoSEQ multiplex PCR; TCRdb's table is partial and in-frame only. The sample gives roughly 86,000 clones, more than 85% of which show up once; more than 4% is in the top ten. The sample taken for sequencing was peripheral blood. Receptors originate from a man in his forties or fifties with acute or convalescent COVID-19.

The J gene is TRBJ1-2, the V gene TRBV11-2; 8 bases agree with TRBD1. This CDR3 is 14 amino acids long. After removal of 5 bases from V and 8 bases from J, the junction contained 10 bases not matched to a gene. Germline loops: CDR1 SGHAT, CDR2 FQNNGV. The DNA for the CDR3 is TGTGCCAGCAGCGCGTCGGGGACAGGTGGGGGCTACACCTTC. It specifies CASSASGTGGGYTF.

J is TRBJ1-1 and V is TRBV29-1; D may be TRBD1 (6 bases). CDR1 and CDR2 (germline): SQVTM, ANQGSEA. The CDR3 spans 14 residues. Trimming stripped 5 bases from V and 5 bases from J, with 18 bases between. This CDR3 is CSVLLGAGGTEAFF. Written as DNA, the CDR3 is TGCAGCGTTCTACTGGGGGCGGGAGGGACTGAAGCTTTCTTT.

The chain employs TRBV19 and TRBJ2-5; 9 nucleotides match TRBD2. Looked up from germline, CDR1 is LNHDA and CDR2 is SQIVND (reference sequence). This CDR3 contains 17 residues. Trimming at V came to 7 bases and at J to 6 bases, leaving 18 bases not matched to a gene. The CDR3 is CASTPKGGLAGIQTQYF. In nucleotides, the CDR3 is TGTGCCAGTACCCCGAAAGGTGGGCTAGCGGGGATCCAGACCCAGTACTTC.

In its sample, this clone was seen a few times. The V gene is TRBV6-1, the J gene TRBJ2-1, with TRBD1 matching 7 bases. The CDR3 is 15 amino acids. J gave up 9 bases and V 3 bases, and 11 bases lay outside the gene matches. Germline V lookup: CDR1 MNHNS, CDR2 SASEGT. The CDR3 reads CASSDTGAAGSEQFF. CDR3 nucleotide sequence: TGTGCCAGCAGTGACACAGGGGCCGCTGGGAGTGAGCAGTTCTTC.

This clone was seen a handful of times. The genes are TRBV3-1 (or the pseudogene TRBV3-2) and TRBJ1-1; tentative D call: TRBD1 (6 bases). With 3 bases removed from V and 3 bases from J, the gap between germline ends came to 20 bases. CDR1 LGHDT and CDR2 YNNKEL come from the germline V gene (reference sequence). The CDR3 runs 17 residues. The CDR3 nucleotides are TGTGCCAGCAGCCACACCCAAGGTTTCAGGGGAGACACTGAAGCTTTCTTT. It specifies CASSHTQGFRGDTEAFF.

This clone showed up just a few times. The V and J genes are TRBV9 and TRBJ1-6, with D possibly being TRBD1 (6 bases). Per the germline V gene, CDR1 is SGDLS and CDR2 is YYNGEE. The CDR3 spans 14 residues. With 5 bases removed from V and 7 bases from J, the gap between germline ends came to 13 bases. This chain's CDR3 is CASRSGTSNSPLHF. For the CDR3, the DNA is TGTGCCAGCAGATCGGGGACATCGAATTCACCCCTCCACTTT.

This clone was observed a handful of times. V gene TRBV19 combines with J gene TRBJ2-5; 7 bases agree with TRBD2. This CDR3 has 14 amino acids. Unmatched junction bases numbered 3, after V lost 4 bases and J lost 1 base. CDR1 is LNHDA and CDR2 is SQIVND in the germline V gene (reference sequence). The CDR3 reads CASSRGGIQETQYF. The DNA of the CDR3 is TGTGCCAGTAGTAGGGGGGGTATCCAAGAGACCCAGTACTTC.

V is TRBV5-6 and J is TRBJ1-4; 7 bases align to TRBD1. The CDR3 is made up of 14 amino acids. The V and J ends lost 5 bases and 3 bases, in that order; junction bases with no gene match: 4. The germline gives CDR1 SGHDT, CDR2 YYEEEE. In DNA form, the CDR3 reads TGTGCCAGCAGATCGACAGGGTCTAATGAAAAACTGTTTTTT. Protein: CASRSTGSNEKLFF.

The rearrangement links TRBV19 to TRBJ1-1; 10 nucleotides align to TRBD1. The CDR3 has 15 residues. The germline gives CDR1 LNHDA, CDR2 SQIVND (reference sequence). The trim removed 5 bases at V and 4 bases at J, leaving 7 bases unmatched. The CDR3 region has the DNA TGTGCCAGTAGTCCAGAAGGGACAGGGGCCACTGAAGCTTTCTTT. Translating it yields CASSPEGTGATEAFF.

This clone appeared once. The chain couples TRBV2 to TRBJ1-2, with 8 positions matching TRBD1. This CDR3 is built from 16 residues. Unmatched junction bases numbered 10, after V lost 0 bases and J lost 7 bases. From germline, CDR1 is SNHLY and CDR2 FYNNEI. DNA of the CDR3: TGTGCCAGCAGTGAAGCGCTGTATGGACAGGGAGGTGGCTACACCTTC. It specifies CASSEALYGQGGGYTF.

The chain carries TRBV15 and TRBJ2-4, with D perhaps matching TRBD1 (6 bases). Per germline, CDR1 LNHNV and CDR2 YYDKDF (reference sequence). Between the trimmed V and J ends, which lost 1 base and 9 bases, there was a span of 31 bases. The CDR3 extends over 20 amino acids. The DNA for the CDR3 is TGTGCCACCAGCAGAGTCGGACACCTGGACAGCCTCTTCTTTGCGGGCATTCAGTACTTC. Protein: CATSRVGHLDSLFFAGIQYF.

The chain has TRBV12-5 and TRBJ1-2; D unclear. The V gene's germline CDR1 is LGHNT and CDR2 FRNRAP. Trimming pared 1 base from V and 8 bases from J, leaving 11 bases between. The CDR3 runs to 13 residues. CDR3 protein: CASGLDEYSGYTF. CDR3 coding DNA: TGTGCTAGTGGTTTGGACGAATACTCGGGCTACACCTTC.

The chain has TRBV5-1 and TRBJ1-1, with D tentatively TRBD1 (5 bases). The CDR3 has 15 residues. V was clipped by 3 bases and J by 0 bases, with 12 bases between them. Germline values: CDR1 SGHRS, CDR2 YFSETQ. The DNA of the CDR3 is TGCGCCAGCAGCTCCCAGGGTGGGATGAACACTGAAGCTTTCTTT. This sequence encodes CASSSQGGMNTEAFF.

The genes are TRBV10-3 and TRBJ2-4, with TRBD2 matching 8 bases. The CDR3 loop spans 16 amino acids. Germline CDR1 and CDR2: ENHRY and SYGVKD. The J segment lost 3 bases and the V segment lost 3 bases, leaving 7 bases of the junction unmatched. CDR3 protein: CAISDPLTSGKNIQYF. DNA for the CDR3: TGTGCCATCAGTGATCCCTTAACTAGCGGCAAAAACATTCAGTACTTC.

The rearrangement joins TRBV12-3 or TRBV12-4 to TRBJ1-1; a possible D gene is TRBD1 (6 bases). Trimming removed 7 bases at V and 0 bases at J, with 9 bases between. The CDR3 covers 13 residues. The CDR3 loop is CASIQGMNTEAFF. CDR3 nucleotides: TGTGCCAGCATTCAGGGGATGAACACTGAAGCTTTCTTT.

This clone occurred once. CDR3 protein: CASSPSEAPGNYGYTF. The CDR3 DNA reads TGTGCCAGCAGCCCCTCCGAGGCCCCTGGAAACTATGGCTACACCTTC. The genes are TRBV3-1 (or the pseudogene TRBV3-2) and TRBJ1-2; unclear D gene. The V gene's germline CDR1 is LGHDT and CDR2 YNNKEL (reference sequence). Trimming left V 4 bases short and J 2 bases short, with 17 bases between. CDR3 length: 16 amino acids.

Here the CDR3 DNA reads TGTGCCAGCAGGACTATAGCGGGAGCCGAGCAGTACTTC. Translated: CASRTIAGAEQYF. The rearrangement links TRBV12-3 or TRBV12-4 to TRBJ2-7, with 9 nucleotides matching TRBD2. This CDR3 spans 13 amino acids. Unmatched junction bases numbered 6, after V lost 6 bases and J lost 6 bases.

This chain links TRBV18 with TRBJ2-3; D unresolved. Germline V lookup: CDR1 KGHSH, CDR2 LQKENI. This CDR3 has 15 residues. With 3 bases removed from V and 1 base from J, the gap between germline ends came to 11 bases. The CDR3 loop is CASSPRREGTDTQYF. DNA of the CDR3: TGTGCCAGCTCACCTAGGCGTGAGGGCACAGATACGCAGTATTTT.

The chain combines TRBV5-8 with TRBJ1-2; no clear D. V was cut by 3 bases and J by 10 bases, with 16 bases left in between. Per the germline V gene, CDR1 is SGHTS and CDR2 is YDEGEE. This CDR3 comprises 13 residues. The DNA for the CDR3 is TGTGCCAGCAGCTCCCCTTTTTTGGGCCTCTACACCTTC. This encodes CASSSPFLGLYTF.

The genes are TRBV25-1 and TRBJ2-7; the D gene is possibly TRBD2 (6 bases). Germline CDR1 reads MGHDK; CDR2 reads SYGVNS. The CDR3 covers 13 residues. Trimming took 7 bases from V and 0 from J, leaving 10 bases between them. The DNA for the CDR3 is TGTGCCAGCACCCGCGGGAACTCCTACGAGCAGTACTTC. This gives the protein CASTRGNSYEQYF.

For the CDR3, the DNA is TGTGCCAGCAGTTCGGGGACTAGCGGGAGTTCCGGGGAGCTGTTTTTT. As protein: CASSSGTSGSSGELFF. The genes are TRBV6-6 and TRBJ2-2; 14 positions match TRBD2. There are 16 residues in the CDR3. The V segment lost 4 bases and the J segment 6 bases; nucleotides outside the gene matches: 4. The germline V gene has CDR1 MNHNY and CDR2 SVGAGI (reference sequence).

The V and J genes are TRBV7-9 and TRBJ1-3; D uncertain. The germline gives CDR1 SEHNR, CDR2 FQNEAQ (reference sequence). CDR3 size: 15 residues. The V gene lost 3 bases and the J gene lost 0 bases, with 9 bases spanning the gap. This chain's CDR3 is CASSLTGSSGNTIYF. The CDR3 bases are TGTGCCAGCAGCTTGACGGGGAGCTCTGGAAACACCATATATTTT.